This T cell receptor beta chain was recorded in a study of technical replicates of blood from a few donors. The protocol was immunoSEQ multiplex PCR, while the TCRdb copy is restricted to in-frame clones and leaves out a portion. The sample consists of approximately 93,000 clones, approximately 93% of them appearing once. V was clipped by 0 bases and J by 0 bases, with 10 bases between them. The CDR3 consists of 16 residues. Germline CDR1 is LGHNA and CDR2 is YNFKEQ. The chain carries TRBV4-2 and TRBJ2-3, with D maybe TRBD2 (6 bases). This receptor was taken from a human donor in good health. What was sequenced was T cells isolated from PBMCs. The CDR3 region has the DNA TGTGCCAGCAGCCAAGATGCGGGGATAAGCACAGATACGCAGTATTTT. This encodes CASSQDAGISTDTQYF.